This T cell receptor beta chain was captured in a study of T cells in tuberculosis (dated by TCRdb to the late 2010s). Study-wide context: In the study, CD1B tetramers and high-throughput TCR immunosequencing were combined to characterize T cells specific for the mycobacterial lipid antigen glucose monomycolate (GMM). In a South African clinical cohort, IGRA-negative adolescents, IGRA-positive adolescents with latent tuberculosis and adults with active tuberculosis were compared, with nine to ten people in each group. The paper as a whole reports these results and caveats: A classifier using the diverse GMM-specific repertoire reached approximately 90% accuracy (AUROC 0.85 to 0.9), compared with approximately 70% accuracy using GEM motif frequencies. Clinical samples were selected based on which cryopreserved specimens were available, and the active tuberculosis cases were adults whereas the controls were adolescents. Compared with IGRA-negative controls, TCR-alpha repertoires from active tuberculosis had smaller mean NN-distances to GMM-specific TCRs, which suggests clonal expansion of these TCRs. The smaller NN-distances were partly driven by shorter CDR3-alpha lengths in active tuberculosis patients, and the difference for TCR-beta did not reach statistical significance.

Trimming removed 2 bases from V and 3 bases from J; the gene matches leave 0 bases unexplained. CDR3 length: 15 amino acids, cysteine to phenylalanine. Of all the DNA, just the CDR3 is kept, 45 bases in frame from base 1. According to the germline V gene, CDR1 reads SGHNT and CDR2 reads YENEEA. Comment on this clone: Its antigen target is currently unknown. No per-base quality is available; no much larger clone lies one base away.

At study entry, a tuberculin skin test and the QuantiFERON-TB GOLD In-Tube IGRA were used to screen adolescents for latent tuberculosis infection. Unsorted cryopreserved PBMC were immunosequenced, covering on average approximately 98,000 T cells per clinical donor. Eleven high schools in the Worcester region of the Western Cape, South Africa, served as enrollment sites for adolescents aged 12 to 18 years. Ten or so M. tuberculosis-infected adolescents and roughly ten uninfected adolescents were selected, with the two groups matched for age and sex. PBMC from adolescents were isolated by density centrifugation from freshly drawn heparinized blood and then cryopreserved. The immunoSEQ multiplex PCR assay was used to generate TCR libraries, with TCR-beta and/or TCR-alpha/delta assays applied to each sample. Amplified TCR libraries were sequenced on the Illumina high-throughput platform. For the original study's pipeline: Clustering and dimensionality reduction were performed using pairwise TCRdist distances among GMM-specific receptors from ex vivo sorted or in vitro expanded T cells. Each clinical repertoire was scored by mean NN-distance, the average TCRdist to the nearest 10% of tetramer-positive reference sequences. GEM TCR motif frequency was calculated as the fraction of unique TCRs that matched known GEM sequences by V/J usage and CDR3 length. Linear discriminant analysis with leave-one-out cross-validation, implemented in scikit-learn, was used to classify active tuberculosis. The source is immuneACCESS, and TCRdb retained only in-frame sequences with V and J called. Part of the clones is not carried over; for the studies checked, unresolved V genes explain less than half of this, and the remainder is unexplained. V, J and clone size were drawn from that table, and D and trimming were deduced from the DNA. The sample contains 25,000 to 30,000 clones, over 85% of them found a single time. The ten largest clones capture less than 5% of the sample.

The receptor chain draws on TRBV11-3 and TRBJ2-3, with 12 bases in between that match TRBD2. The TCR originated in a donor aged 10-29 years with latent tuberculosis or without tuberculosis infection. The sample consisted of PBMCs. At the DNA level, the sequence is TGTGCCAGCAGCTTACTAGCGGGGGGGACAGATACGCAGTATTTT. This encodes CASSLLAGGTDTQYF.